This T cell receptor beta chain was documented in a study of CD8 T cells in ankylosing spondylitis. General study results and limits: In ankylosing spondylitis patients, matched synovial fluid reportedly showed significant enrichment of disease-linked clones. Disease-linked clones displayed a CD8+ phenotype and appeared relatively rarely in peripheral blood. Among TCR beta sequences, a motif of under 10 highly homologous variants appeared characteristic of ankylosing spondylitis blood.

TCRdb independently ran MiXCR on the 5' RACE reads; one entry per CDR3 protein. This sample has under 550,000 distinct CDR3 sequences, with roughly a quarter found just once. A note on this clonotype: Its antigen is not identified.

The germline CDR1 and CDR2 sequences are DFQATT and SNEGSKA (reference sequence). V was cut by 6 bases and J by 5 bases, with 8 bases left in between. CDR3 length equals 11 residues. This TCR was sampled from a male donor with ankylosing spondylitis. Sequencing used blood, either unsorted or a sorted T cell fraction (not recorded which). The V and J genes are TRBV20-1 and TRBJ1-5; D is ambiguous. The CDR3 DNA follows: TGCAGTGCCCCCACCGATCAGCCCCAGCATTTT. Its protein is CSAPTDQPQHF.